What follows are 27 T cell receptor beta chains derived from one specimen sequenced in a study of T cells in women clearing cervical HPV infection. Produced via immunoSEQ multiplex PCR; TCRdb's table is partial and in-frame only. This table lists roughly 23,000 clones. The material sequenced was blood buffy coat. The receptor source for this set is a woman between 18 and 70 years old with a cervical HPV16 infection that either progressed to CIN3+ or cleared (not recorded which).

On this clone itself: Sequencing ends 3 residues short of the CDR3 end; the germline J gene provides the rest. V gene TRBV7-9 combines with J gene TRBJ2-7, with D hard to call. The CDR3 extends over 12 amino acids. The germline V and J ends were trimmed by 5 bases and 6 bases, with 11 bases remaining between them. Germline V gives CDR1 SEHNR, CDR2 FQNEAQ (reference sequence). CDR3: CASSREVSEQYF. The CDR3 bases that were read are TGTGCCAGCAGCCGAGAGGTTTCCGAG.

Remarks on this clone: Coverage ceases 3 residues before the CDR3 finishes, and the germline J gene fills in the end. The chain has TRBV2 and TRBJ2-2; 10 bases agree with TRBD2. This CDR3 is built from 15 residues. J was trimmed by 1 base and V by 7 bases; bases with no gene match: 3. CDR1 SNHLY and CDR2 FYNNEI come from the germline V gene. The CDR3 loop is CASTRTSGNTGELFF. The sequenced part of the CDR3 DNA is TGTGCCAGCACGAGGACTAGCGGGAACACCGGGGAG. The full variable domain, with the rest looked up from reference TRBV2 and TRBJ2-2, is EPEVTQTPSHQVTQMGQEVILRCVPISNHLYFYWYRQILGQKVEFLVSFYNNEISEKSEIFDDQFSVERPDGSNFTLKIRSTKLEDSAMYFCASTRTSGNTGELFFGEGSRLTVL.

As regards this clone: The sequenced fragment ends 3 residues before the CDR3 boundary, so the rest is inferred from the germline J gene. The chain has TRBV6-1 and TRBJ2-2; 8 bases map to TRBD2. This CDR3 contains 16 residues. V dropped 2 bases and J dropped 5; count of bases not matched to a gene: 7. Germline V gene data show CDR1 as MNHNS and CDR2 as SASEGT. CDR3 protein: CASSEISGRGTGELFF. The CDR3 DNA, read in part, is TGTGCCAGCAGTGAAATCAGCGGGAGAGGGACCGGGGAG.

Comment on this clone: From the germline J gene comes the end of the CDR3, since the read stops 3 residues before it. The chain links TRBV6-1 to TRBJ1-1; D not resolved. The CDR3 extends over 14 amino acids. V was shortened by 4 bases and J by 7 bases, with 16 bases between the two germline ends. CDR1 and CDR2 from the germline V gene are MNHNS and SASEGT. Partial CDR3 DNA: TGTGCCAGCAGTGTGGTAGGGCCGGAGGGTGAA. This codes for CASSVVGPEGE. The complete CDR3 reads CASSVVGPEGEAFF.

Regarding this clone: Read coverage stops 3 residues before the CDR3 terminus; the germline J gene supplies the remainder. The chain recombines TRBV12-3 or TRBV12-4 with TRBJ2-1, with 10 bases fitting TRBD2. V gave up 6 bases and J gave up 4 bases; unmatched junction bases: 6. The length of the CDR3 is 15 residues. The sequenced CDR3 bases are TGTGCCAGCAGACCGGGACTAGCGAATTACAATGAG. This sequence encodes CASRPGLANYNE. The CDR3 as a whole reads CASRPGLANYNEQFF.

To note about this clone: With the read ending 3 residues before the CDR3 end, the germline J gene is used to fill in that end. The V gene is TRBV19, the J gene TRBJ2-7; 11 bases align to TRBD1. The CDR3 loop spans 16 amino acids. V lost 5 bases, J lost 4 bases, and 10 bases stayed unmatched. Germline CDR1 reads LNHDA; CDR2 reads SQIVND (reference sequence). CDR3 bases read: TGTGCCAGTAGTTCTACCCGGACAGGGGGCGGGTACGAG. It yields the protein CASSSTRTGGGYE. The full CDR3 reads CASSSTRTGGGYEQYF.

With respect to this clone: The missing CDR3 end, 3 residues past where the read stops, is filled in from the germline J gene. The chain has TRBV20-1 and TRBJ2-1; the D gene is possibly TRBD1 (6 bases). Germline assignment: CDR1 DFQATT and CDR2 SNEGSKA (reference sequence). The CDR3 has 13 amino acids. V was shortened by 3 bases and J by 7 bases, with 13 bases between the two germline ends. The CDR3 reads CSARDRYANEQFF. The DNA read from the CDR3 is TGCAGTGCTAGGGACAGATACGCAAATGAG.

A note on this clone: The missing CDR3 end, 3 residues past where the read stops, is filled in from the germline J gene. The chain couples TRBV29-1 to TRBJ1-5; the D gene is possibly TRBD1 (5 bases). This CDR3 is built from 13 residues. CDR1 is SQVTM, CDR2 ANQGSEA, per germline. The V gene lost 6 bases and the J gene lost 4 bases, with 13 bases spanning the gap. The covered CDR3 bases are TGCAGCGTCCTTGACAGAGCTAATCAGCCC. Translation: CSVLDRANQP. The whole CDR3 region reads CSVLDRANQPQHF.

CDR3 DNA, as far as it was read: TGTGCCAGCAGACAAAACAGGATTGGATCACCC. As protein: CASRQNRIGSP. Given in full, the CDR3 is CASRQNRIGSPLHF. The chain uses TRBV2 and TRBJ1-6; tentatively, D is TRBD1 (5 bases). The read falls 3 residues short of the CDR3 end, and the missing part is taken from the germline J gene. With 6 bases removed from V and 10 bases from J, the gap between germline ends came to 16 bases. The V gene's germline CDR1 is SNHLY and CDR2 FYNNEI. CDR3 length equals 14 residues.

Comments on this clone: Read data end 3 residues before the CDR3 end; the end is taken from the germline J gene. J is TRBJ2-3 and V is TRBV4-2, with D hard to call. The CDR3 is 14 amino acids. The ends were cut back, 1 base at V and 6 bases at J, with 11 bases in the middle. Per the germline V gene, CDR1 is LGHNA and CDR2 is YNFKEQ. The sequenced part of the CDR3 DNA is TGTGCCAGCAGCCAAGTAGGGTCTTCGGATACG. Translating gives CASSQVGSSDT. The CDR3 in its entirety is CASSQVGSSDTQYF.

As regards this clone: The CDR3 end lies 3 residues beyond the end of the read and is filled in from the germline J gene. V is TRBV5-1 and J is TRBJ1-2; the match to TRBD1 covers 7 bases. Germline-derived CDR1 and CDR2 are SGHRS and YFSETQ. This CDR3 region has 13 residues. The CDR3 spells CASSETGQLGYTF. The covered CDR3 bases are TGCGCCAGCAGCGAGACAGGGCAGCTGGGC. Together with reference TRBV5-1 and TRBJ1-2, the CDR3 gives the full variable domain: KAGVTQTPRYLIKTRGQQVTLSCSPISGHRSVSWYQQTPGQGLQFLFEYFSETQRNKGNFPGRFSGRQFSNSRSEMNVSTLELGDSALYLCASSETGQLGYTFGSGTRLTVV.

A word on this clone: The observed sequence ends 3 residues before the CDR3 terminus, with the missing tail filled in from the germline J gene. J is TRBJ2-5 and V is TRBV5-6; possibly TRBD1 for D (6 bases). There are 14 residues in the CDR3. Trimming shortened V by 4 bases and J by 4 bases, and 14 bases separated the two germline ends. Germline V gene data show CDR1 as SGHDT and CDR2 as YYEEEE. The CDR3 is CASSPAGQIETQYF. The sequenced part of the CDR3 DNA is TGTGCCAGCAGCCCCGCTGGACAGATAGAGACC.

With regard to this clone: The read ends 3 residues before the CDR3 terminus; that terminus is restored from the germline J gene. J is TRBJ2-5 and V is TRBV6-1; TRBD2 is a possible D gene (7 bases). CDR1 is MNHNS, CDR2 SASEGT, per germline. V lost 2 bases and J lost 2, with 12 bases in between. CDR3 length equals 15 residues. The sequenced CDR3 bases are TGTGCCAGCAGTGAATGGGGGGGCCGGCAAGAGACC. Its translation is CASSEWGGRQET. The full CDR3 is CASSEWGGRQETQYF.

CDR3: CSARVIAGMVAKNIQYF. The sequenced part of the CDR3 DNA is TGCAGTGCTAGAGTCATAGCGGGAATGGTAGCCAAAAACATT. The rearrangement uses TRBV20-1 and TRBJ2-4; 8 bases are shared with TRBD2. The read terminates 3 residues ahead of where the CDR3 ends, so the germline J gene completes it. The CDR3 is 17 residues long. J was trimmed by 0 bases and V by 1 base; bases with no gene match: 8. Germline V CDR1 and CDR2: DFQATT, SNEGSKA (reference sequence).

Points on this clone: With the read ending 3 residues before the CDR3 end, the germline J gene is used to fill in that end. J is TRBJ2-3 and V is TRBV2; 10 bases agree with TRBD2. This CDR3 region has 17 residues. Germline lookup yields CDR1 SNHLY and CDR2 FYNNEI. With 7 bases clipped from V and 8 bases from J, the junction kept 18 bases outside the gene matches. The part of the CDR3 DNA that was read is TGTGCCAGCAAAGGGGGGGTCCTAGCGGGGGAGAGGGGTACG. Its translation is CASKGGVLAGERGT. The CDR3 in its entirety is CASKGGVLAGERGTQYF.

As concerns this clone: The read halts 3 residues ahead of the CDR3 end, with the missing end drawn from the germline J gene. V and J are TRBV5-4 and TRBJ2-2; 9 bases line up with TRBD2. This CDR3 comprises 15 residues. Germline V gene lookup returns CDR1 SGHNT and CDR2 YYREEE (reference sequence). The junction had 2 bases not matched to a gene; V was cut back by 4 bases and J by 1 base. The CDR3 loop is CASSNSGRNTGELFF. Incomplete CDR3 DNA: TGTGCCAGCAGCAATAGCGGGAGGAACACCGGGGAG.

About this clone itself: The CDR3 end falls 3 residues outside the read, so it is completed with the germline J gene. The chain is built from TRBV5-1 and TRBJ2-2; TRBD2 might be the D (5 bases). The ends were cut back, 0 bases at V and 4 bases at J, with 10 bases in the middle. The CDR3 runs 15 residues. From germline, CDR1 is SGHRS and CDR2 YFSETQ. The CDR3 spells CASSLGGQATGELFF. The CDR3 DNA, read in part, is TGCGCCAGCAGCTTGGGAGGGCAGGCCACCGGGGAG.

Concerning this clone: The CDR3 extends 3 residues past the end of the read, so its final part is completed from the germline J gene. This sample includes further DNA sequences coding for the same CDR3. The V gene is TRBV9, the J gene TRBJ2-5; weak D call: TRBD1 (6 bases). Germline V gene data show CDR1 as SGDLS and CDR2 as YYNGEE. The CDR3 is 16 residues long. V lost 4 bases, J lost 0 bases, and 16 bases lay in between. CDR3 amino acids: CASSTRPGHNQETQYF. Incomplete CDR3 DNA: TGTGCCAGCAGCACTCGCCCGGGACACAACCAAGAGACC.

Note on this clone: The CDR3 end is not reached by the read, which stops 3 residues before it; the germline J gene fills it in. This chain links TRBV20-1 with TRBJ2-5; TRBD2 matches at 12 bases. The CDR3 loop spans 15 amino acids. V lost 5 bases, J lost 1 base, and 5 bases stayed unmatched. The germline gives CDR1 DFQATT, CDR2 SNEGSKA (reference sequence). The CDR3 sequence: CSAVGLAGTQETQYF. The DNA read from the CDR3 is TGCAGTGCTGTCGGACTAGCGGGGACCCAAGAGACC.

On this clone itself: The read ends 3 residues before the CDR3 terminus; that terminus is restored from the germline J gene. This chain connects TRBV6-2 or TRBV6-3 to TRBJ2-1; 8 positions agree with TRBD2. The V segment lost 2 bases and the J segment 4 bases; nucleotides outside the gene matches: 7. Germline V gene lookup returns CDR1 MNHEY and CDR2 SVGEGT. The CDR3 totals 16 residues. This CDR3 reads CASSYPLAGPYNEQFF. CDR3 bases read: TGTGCCAGCAGTTACCCCTTAGCGGGGCCGTACAATGAG.

In regard to this clone: The read terminates 3 residues before the CDR3 end, so the remaining end is supplied by the germline J gene. The rearrangement uses TRBV12-3 or TRBV12-4 and TRBJ2-2; 14 positions match TRBD2. The ends lost 6 bases at V and 6 bases at J; junction bases unmatched: 6. The CDR3 contains 16 residues. The CDR3 DNA, read in part, is TGTGCCAGCAGCAAACGGGGACTAGCGGGGGCCGGGGAG. Protein: CASSKRGLAGAGE. The whole CDR3 is CASSKRGLAGAGELFF.

This clone registers medium-sized (0.01 to 0.1%) by frequency. CDR3 in amino acids: CATPGVGYGYTF. The CDR3 bases that were read are TGTGCCACCCCGGGGGTCGGCTATGGC. This sequence joins TRBV30 and TRBJ1-2; a weak D match, TRBD1 (5 bases). The CDR3 is cut off 3 residues early in the read; its end comes from the germline J gene. CDR1 is GTSNPN, CDR2 SVGIG, per germline (reference sequence). V lost 8 bases and J lost 4, with 14 bases in between. There are 12 residues in the CDR3.

In the case of this clone: The missing CDR3 end, 3 residues past where the read stops, is filled in from the germline J gene. The J gene is TRBJ2-3, the V gene TRBV10-3; the D gene is possibly TRBD2 (6 bases). Germline V gene lookup returns CDR1 ENHRY and CDR2 SYGVKD. V was shortened by 9 bases and J by 4 bases, with 20 bases between the two germline ends. This CDR3 spans 15 amino acids. The CDR3 loop reads CAINAGLYHADTQYF. CDR3 DNA (partial): TGTGCCATTAACGCTGGACTATACCACGCAGATACG.

On this clone itself: Germline is not matched at one junction end, which may reflect a read error. The CDR3 bases that were read are TGTGCTAGCAGCTTAGCCCCAGGGTGGTACAATGAG. Protein: CASSLAPGWYNE. The whole CDR3 protein is CASSLAPGWYNEQFF. This sequence joins TRBV7-7 and TRBJ2-1, with D possibly matching TRBD1 (5 bases). The CDR3 end falls 3 residues outside the read, so it is completed with the germline J gene. This CDR3 contains 15 residues. Per the germline V gene, CDR1 is SSHAT and CDR2 is FNYEAQ (reference sequence).

Points on this clone: Read sequence stops 3 residues before the CDR3 end, and the germline J gene provides the missing end. The chain is built from TRBV20-1 and TRBJ2-5; unclear D gene. The CDR3 is made up of 12 amino acids. CDR1 is DFQATT and CDR2 is SNEGSKA in the germline V gene (reference sequence). Trimming took off 6 bases at V and 3 bases at J, with 11 bases between the two ends. The part of the CDR3 DNA that was read is TGCAGTGCCCTACAGAATAAAGAGACC. Translating gives CSALQNKET. The full CDR3 protein is CSALQNKETQYF.

CDR3 DNA, as far as it was read: TGTGCCGATAGACAGGGTGATGGT. As protein: CADRQGDG. The entire CDR3 protein reads CADRQGDGQYF. The chain joins TRBV2 to TRBJ2-4, with 7 bases identical to TRBD1. The CDR3 end falls 3 residues outside the read, so it is completed with the germline J gene. The CDR3 runs to 11 residues. Germline assignment: CDR1 SNHLY and CDR2 FYNNEI.

A note on this clone: With the read ending 3 residues before the CDR3 end, the germline J gene is used to fill in that end. The rearrangement links TRBV20-1 to TRBJ2-3; no definite D call. Germline CDR1 is DFQATT and CDR2 is SNEGSKA (reference sequence). This CDR3 has 13 amino acids. Deletions cut 3 bases from V and 1 base from J, with 8 bases between. CDR3 DNA, as far as it was read: TGCAGTGCTAGGAGAATAGGCACAGATACG. Its translation: CSARRIGTDT. The CDR3 in full is CSARRIGTDTQYF.